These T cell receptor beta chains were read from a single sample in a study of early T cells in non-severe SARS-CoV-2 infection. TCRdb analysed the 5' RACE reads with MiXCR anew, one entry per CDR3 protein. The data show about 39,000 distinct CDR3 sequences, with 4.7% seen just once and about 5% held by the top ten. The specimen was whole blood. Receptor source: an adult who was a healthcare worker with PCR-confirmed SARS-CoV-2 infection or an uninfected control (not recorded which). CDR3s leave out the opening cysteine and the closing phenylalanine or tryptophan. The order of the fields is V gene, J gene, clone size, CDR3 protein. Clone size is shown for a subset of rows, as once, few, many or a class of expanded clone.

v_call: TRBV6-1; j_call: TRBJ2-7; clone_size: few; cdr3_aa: ASSDYEQY
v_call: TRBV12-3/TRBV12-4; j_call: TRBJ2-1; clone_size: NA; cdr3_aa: ASSRDRAV
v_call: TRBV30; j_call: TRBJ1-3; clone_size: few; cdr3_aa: AWSFGQGEMDTIY
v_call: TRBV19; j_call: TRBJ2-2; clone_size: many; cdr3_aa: ASSTSTGELF
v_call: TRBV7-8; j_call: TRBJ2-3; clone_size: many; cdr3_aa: ASSLARGLGDTQY
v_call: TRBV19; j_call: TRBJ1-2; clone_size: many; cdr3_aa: ASSIRDNANYGYT
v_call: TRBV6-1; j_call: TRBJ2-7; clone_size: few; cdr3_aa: ASRYSGTGEQY
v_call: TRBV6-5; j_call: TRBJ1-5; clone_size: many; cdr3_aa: ASSPRLGGNQPQH
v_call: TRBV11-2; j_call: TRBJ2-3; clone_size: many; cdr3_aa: ASSLVVDTQY
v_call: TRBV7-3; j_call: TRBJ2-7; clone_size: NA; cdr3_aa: ASSITPGAAYEQY
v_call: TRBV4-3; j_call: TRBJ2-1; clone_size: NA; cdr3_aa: ASSQVSGLPQF
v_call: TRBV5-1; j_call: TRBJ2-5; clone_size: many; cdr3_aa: ASSLALAGGQETQY
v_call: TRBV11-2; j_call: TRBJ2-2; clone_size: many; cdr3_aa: ASSATSPTGELF
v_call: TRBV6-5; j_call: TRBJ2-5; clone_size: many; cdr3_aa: ASSSLFTSGGGLETQY
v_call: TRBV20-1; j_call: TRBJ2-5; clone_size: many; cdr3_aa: SASSPLTVAGYQETQY
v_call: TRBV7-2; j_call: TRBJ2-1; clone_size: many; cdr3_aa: ASSQGLAATNEQF
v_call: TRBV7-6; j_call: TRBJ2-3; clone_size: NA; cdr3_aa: ASSRAVAGSTDTQY
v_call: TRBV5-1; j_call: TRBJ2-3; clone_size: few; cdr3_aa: ASSHSVRQPSTDTQY
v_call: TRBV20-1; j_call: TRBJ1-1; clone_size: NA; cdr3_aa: SARDLVGTPNTEAF
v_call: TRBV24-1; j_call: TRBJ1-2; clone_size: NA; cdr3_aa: ATSDWSLSNYGYT
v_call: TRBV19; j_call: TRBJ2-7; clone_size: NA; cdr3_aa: ASSATGTSLYEQY
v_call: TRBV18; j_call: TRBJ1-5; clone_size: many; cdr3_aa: ASSPGGNQPQH
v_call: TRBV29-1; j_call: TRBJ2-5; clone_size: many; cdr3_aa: SVEALQETQY
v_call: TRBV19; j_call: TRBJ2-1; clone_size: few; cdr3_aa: ASSIQGHVVEQF
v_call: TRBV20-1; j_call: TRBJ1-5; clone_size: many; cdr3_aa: SARRTGELSQPQH
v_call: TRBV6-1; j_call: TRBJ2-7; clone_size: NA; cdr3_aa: ASKTPSGGLSYEQY
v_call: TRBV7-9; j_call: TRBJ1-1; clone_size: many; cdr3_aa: ASSLGGSSEAF
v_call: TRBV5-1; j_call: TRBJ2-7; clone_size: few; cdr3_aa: ASSLGQGYDEQY
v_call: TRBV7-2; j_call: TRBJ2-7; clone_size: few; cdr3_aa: ASSLGTFYEQY
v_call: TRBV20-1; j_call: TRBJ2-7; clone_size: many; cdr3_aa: SATGTLEQY
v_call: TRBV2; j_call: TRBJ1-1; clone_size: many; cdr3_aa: ASRPTVGGAEAF
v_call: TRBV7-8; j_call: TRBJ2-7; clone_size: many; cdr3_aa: ASSLGQGAGEQY
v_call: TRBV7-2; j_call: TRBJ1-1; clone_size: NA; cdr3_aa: ASHQGGRWYTEAF
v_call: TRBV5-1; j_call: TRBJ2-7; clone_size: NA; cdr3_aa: ASSLQPGRLYEQY
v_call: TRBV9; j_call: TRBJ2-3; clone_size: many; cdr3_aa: ASSKWASGGTDTQY
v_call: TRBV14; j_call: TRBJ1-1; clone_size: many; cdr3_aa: ASSHGFDTEAF
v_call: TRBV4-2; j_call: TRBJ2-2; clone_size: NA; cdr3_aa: ASSQERGPGELF
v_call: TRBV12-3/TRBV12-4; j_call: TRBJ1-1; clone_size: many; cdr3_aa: ASIRPPGNTEAF
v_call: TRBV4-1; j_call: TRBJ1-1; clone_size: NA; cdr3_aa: ASSQPRAVMGAAEAF
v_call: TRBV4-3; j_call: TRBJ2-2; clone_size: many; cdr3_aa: ASSQKPAGDAGELF
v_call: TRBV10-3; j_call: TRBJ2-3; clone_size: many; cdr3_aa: AISENSGGASDTQY
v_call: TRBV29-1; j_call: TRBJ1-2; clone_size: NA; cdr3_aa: SAQRDSSNYGYT
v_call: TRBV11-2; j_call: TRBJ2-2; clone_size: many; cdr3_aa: ASSDSGELF
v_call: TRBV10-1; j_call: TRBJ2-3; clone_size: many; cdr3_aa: AKNGPLAGSTDTQY
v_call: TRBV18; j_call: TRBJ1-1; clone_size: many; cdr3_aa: ASSEQGAHGNEAF
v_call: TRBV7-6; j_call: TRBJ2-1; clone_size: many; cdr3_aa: ASSLGTTNNEQF